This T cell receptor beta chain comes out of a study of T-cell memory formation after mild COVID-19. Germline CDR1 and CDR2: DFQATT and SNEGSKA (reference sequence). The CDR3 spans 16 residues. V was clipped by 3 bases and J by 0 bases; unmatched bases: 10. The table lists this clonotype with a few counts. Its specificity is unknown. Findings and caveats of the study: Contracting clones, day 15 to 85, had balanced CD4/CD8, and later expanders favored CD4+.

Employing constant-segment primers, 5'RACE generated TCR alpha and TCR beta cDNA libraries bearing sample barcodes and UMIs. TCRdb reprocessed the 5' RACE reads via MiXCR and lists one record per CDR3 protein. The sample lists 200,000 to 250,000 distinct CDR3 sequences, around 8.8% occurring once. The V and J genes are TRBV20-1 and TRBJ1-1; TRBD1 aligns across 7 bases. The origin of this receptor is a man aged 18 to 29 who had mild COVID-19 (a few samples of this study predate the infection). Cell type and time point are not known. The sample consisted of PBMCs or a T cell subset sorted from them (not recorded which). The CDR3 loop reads CSASRPGQAMNTEAFF. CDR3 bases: TGCAGTGCTAGTCGCCCTGGACAGGCGATGAACACTGAAGCTTTCTTT.